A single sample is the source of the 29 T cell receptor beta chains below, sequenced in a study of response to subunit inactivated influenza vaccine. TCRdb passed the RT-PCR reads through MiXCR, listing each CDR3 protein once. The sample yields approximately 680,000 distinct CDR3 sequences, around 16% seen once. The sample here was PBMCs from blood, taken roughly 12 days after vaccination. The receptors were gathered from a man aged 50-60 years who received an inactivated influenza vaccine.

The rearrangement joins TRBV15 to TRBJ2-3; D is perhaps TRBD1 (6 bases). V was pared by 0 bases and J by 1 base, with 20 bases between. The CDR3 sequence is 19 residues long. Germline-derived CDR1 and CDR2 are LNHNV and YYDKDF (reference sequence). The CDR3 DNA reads TGTGCCACCAGCAGAGACTCCCCCCTGCACAGGGAACGCACAGATACGCAGTATTTT. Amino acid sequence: CATSRDSPLHRERTDTQYF.

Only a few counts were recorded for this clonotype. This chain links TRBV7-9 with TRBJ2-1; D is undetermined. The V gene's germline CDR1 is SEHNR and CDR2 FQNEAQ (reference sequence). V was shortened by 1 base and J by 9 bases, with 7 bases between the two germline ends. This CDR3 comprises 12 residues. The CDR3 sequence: CASSLDGIEQFF. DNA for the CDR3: TGTGCCAGCAGCTTAGATGGCATTGAGCAGTTCTTC. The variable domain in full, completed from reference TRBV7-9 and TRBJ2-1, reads DTGVSQNPRHKITKRGQNVTFRCDPISEHNRLYWYRQTLGQGPEFLTYFQNEAQLEKSRLLSDRFSAERPKGSFSTLEIQRTEQGDSAMYLCASSLDGIEQFFGPGTRLTVL.

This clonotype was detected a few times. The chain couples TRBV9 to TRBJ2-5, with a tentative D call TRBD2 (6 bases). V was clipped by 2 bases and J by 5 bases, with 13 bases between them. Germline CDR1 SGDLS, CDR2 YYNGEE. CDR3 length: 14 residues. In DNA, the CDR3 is TGTGCCAGCAGCGTGTCGGGAGCTGACGAGACCCAGTACTTC. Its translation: CASSVSGADETQYF.

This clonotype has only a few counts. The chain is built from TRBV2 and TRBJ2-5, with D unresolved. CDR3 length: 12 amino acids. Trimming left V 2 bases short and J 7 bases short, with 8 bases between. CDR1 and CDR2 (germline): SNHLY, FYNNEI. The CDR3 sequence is CASSELPGTQYF. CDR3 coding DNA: TGTGCCAGCAGTGAACTGCCAGGGACCCAGTACTTC.

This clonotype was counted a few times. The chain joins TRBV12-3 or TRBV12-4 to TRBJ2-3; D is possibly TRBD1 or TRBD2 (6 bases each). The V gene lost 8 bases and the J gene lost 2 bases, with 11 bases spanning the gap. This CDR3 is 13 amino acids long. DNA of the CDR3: TGTGCCAGCGGGGGGCCCTCCACAGATACGCAGTATTTT. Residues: CASGGPSTDTQYF.

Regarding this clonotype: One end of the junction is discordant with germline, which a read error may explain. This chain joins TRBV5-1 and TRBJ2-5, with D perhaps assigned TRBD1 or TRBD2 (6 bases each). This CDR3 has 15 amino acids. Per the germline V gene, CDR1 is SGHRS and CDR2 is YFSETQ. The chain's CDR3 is CASSLSGSRDGGPRF. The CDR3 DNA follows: TGCGCCAGCAGTCTATCCGGAAGCAGGGATGGGGGGCCGAGATTC.

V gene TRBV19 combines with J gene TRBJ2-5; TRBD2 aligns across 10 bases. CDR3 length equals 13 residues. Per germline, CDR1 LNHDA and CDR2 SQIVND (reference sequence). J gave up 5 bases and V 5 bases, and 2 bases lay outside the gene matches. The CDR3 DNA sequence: TGTGCCAGTAGTGGGACTAGCGTTGAGACCCAGTACTTC. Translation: CASSGTSVETQYF.

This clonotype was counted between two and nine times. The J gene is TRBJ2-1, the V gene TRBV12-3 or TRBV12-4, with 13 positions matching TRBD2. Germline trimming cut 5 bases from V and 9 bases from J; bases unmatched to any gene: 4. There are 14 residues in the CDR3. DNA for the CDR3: TGTGCCAGCAGTGGGACTAGCGGGGTGGGTGAGCAGTTCTTC. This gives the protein CASSGTSGVGEQFF.

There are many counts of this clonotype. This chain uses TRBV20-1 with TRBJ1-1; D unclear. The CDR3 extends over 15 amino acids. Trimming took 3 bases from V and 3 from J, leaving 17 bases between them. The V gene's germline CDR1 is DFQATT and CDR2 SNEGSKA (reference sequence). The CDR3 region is CSASPSGLVDTEAFF. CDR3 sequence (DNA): TGCAGTGCTAGCCCTTCGGGGTTGGTAGACACTGAAGCTTTCTTT.

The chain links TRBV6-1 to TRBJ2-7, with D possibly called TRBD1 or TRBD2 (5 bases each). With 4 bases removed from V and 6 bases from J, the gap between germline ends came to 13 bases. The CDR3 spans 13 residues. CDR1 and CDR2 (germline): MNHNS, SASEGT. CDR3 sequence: CASSAGQGVEQYF. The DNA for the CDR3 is TGTGCCAGCAGTGCGGGGCAGGGCGTCGAGCAGTACTTC.

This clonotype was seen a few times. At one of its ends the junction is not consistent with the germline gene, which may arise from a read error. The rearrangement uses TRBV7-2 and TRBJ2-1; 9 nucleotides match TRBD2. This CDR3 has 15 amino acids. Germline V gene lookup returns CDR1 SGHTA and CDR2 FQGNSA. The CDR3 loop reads CASSLAGFPDGEQFF. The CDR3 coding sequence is TGTGCCAGCAGCCTAGCGGGATTCCCCGATGGTGAGCAGTTCTTC.

The CDR3 region is CASSQGKERERGDTQYF. The CDR3 DNA follows: TGTGCCAGCAGCCAAGGAAAGGAGCGGGAGAGGGGAGATACGCAGTATTTT. V and J are TRBV4-2 and TRBJ2-3, with TRBD2 matching 8 bases. This CDR3 contains 17 residues. The V gene's germline CDR1 is LGHNA and CDR2 YNFKEQ. With 1 base clipped from V and 5 bases from J, the junction kept 11 bases outside the gene matches.

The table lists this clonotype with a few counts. CDR3 sequence: CSATTSRGLLAGQFF. The CDR3, as DNA: TGCAGTGCTACCACCTCGCGGGGACTCCTAGCGGGTCAGTTCTTC. The chain is built from TRBV20-1 and TRBJ2-1, with 8 bases lining up with TRBD2. V gave up 4 bases and J gave up 13 bases; unmatched junction bases: 18. The CDR3 runs 15 residues. Germline assignment: CDR1 DFQATT and CDR2 SNEGSKA (reference sequence).

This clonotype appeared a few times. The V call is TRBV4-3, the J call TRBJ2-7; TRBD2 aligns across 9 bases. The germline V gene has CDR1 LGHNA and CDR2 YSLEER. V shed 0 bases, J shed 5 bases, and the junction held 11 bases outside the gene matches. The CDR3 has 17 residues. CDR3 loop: CASSQDAGGPLSDEQYF. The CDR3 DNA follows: TGCGCCAGCAGCCAAGACGCGGGGGGGCCGTTGAGTGACGAGCAGTACTTC.

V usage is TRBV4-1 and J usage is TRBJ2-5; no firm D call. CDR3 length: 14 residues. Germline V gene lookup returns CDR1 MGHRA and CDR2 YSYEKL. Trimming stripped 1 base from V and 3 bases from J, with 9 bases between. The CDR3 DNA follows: TGCGCCAGCAGCCAAGGTCCCAGCGAAGAGACCCAGTACTTC. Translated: CASSQGPSEETQYF.

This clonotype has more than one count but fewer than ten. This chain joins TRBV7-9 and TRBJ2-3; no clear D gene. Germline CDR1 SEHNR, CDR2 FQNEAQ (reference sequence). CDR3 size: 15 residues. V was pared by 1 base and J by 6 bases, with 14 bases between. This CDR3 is CASSLDSGRKDTQYF. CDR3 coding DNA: TGTGCCAGCAGCTTAGACTCCGGTCGGAAGGATACGCAGTATTTT.

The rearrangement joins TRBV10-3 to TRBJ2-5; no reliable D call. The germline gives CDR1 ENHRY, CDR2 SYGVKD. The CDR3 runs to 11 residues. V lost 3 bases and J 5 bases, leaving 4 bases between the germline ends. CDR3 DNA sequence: TGTGCCATCAGTGATCTGGAGACCCAGTACTTC. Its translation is CAISDLETQYF.

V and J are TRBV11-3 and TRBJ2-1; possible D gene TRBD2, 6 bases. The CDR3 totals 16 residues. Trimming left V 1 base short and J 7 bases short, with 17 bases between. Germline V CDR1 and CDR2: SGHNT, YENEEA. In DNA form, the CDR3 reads TGTGCCAGCAGCTTAGGTCTGCCCGCGGGGAGAAATGAGCAGTTCTTC. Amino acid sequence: CASSLGLPAGRNEQFF.

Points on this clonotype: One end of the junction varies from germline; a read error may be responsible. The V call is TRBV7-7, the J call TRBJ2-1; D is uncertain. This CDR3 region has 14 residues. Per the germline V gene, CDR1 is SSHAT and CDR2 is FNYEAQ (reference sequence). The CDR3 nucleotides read TGTGCTAGCAGCTTAGGGCCCAGGAACAATGAGCAGTTCTTC. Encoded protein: CASSLGPRNNEQFF.

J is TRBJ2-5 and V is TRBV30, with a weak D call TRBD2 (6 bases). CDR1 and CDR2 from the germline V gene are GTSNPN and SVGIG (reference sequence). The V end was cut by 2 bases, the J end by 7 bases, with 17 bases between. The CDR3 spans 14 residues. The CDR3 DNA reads TGTGCCTGGAGTCCGACTAGGTCTATTGGGACCCAGTACTTC. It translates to CAWSPTRSIGTQYF.

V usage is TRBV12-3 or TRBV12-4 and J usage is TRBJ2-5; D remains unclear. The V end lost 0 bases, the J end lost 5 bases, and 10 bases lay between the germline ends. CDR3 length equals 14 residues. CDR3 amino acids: CASSLALIGETQYF. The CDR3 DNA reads TGTGCCAGCAGTTTAGCGCTTATCGGGGAGACCCAGTACTTC.

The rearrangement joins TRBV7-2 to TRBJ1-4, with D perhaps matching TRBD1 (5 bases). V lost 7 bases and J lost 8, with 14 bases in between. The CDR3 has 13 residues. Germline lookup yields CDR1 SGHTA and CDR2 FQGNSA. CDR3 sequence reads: CASTAGTVEKLFF. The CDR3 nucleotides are TGTGCCAGCACCGCCGGGACCGTCGAAAAACTGTTTTTT.

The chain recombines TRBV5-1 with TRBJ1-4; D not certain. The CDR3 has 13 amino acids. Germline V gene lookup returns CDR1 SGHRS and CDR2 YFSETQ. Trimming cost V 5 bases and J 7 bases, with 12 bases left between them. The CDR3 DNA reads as TGCGCCAGCAGATACAGCTCTGCTGAAAAACTGTTTTTT. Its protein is CASRYSSAEKLFF.

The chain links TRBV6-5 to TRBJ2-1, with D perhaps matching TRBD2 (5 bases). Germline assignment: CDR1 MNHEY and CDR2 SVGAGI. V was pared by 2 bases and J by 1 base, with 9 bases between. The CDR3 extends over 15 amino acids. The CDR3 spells CASSYAGLSYNEQFF. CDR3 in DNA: TGTGCCAGCAGTTACGCTGGACTTTCCTACAATGAGCAGTTCTTC.

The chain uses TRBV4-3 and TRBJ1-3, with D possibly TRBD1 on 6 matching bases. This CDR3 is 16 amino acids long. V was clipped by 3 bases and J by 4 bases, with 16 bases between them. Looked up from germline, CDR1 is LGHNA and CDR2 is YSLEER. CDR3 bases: TGCGCCAGCAGCCAGGGAGTAGGGGGTGGAGGAAACACCATATATTTT. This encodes CASSQGVGGGGNTIYF.

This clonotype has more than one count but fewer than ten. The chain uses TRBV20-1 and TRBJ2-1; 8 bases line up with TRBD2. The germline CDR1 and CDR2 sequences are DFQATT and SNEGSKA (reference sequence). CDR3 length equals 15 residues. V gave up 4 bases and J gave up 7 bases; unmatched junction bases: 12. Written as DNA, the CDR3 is TGCAGTGCTACGCCGCCGAGCGGGGGTACGAATGAGCAGTTCTTC. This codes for CSATPPSGGTNEQFF.

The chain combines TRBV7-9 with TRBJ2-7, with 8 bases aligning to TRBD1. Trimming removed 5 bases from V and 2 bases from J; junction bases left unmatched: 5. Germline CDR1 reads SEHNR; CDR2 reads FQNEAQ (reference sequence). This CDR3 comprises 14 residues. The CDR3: CASSLRGRPYEQYF. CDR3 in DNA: TGTGCCAGCAGCCTCAGGGGGCGCCCCTACGAGCAGTACTTC. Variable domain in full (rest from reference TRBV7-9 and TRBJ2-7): DTGVSQNPRHKITKRGQNVTFRCDPISEHNRLYWYRQTLGQGPEFLTYFQNEAQLEKSRLLSDRFSAERPKGSFSTLEIQRTEQGDSAMYLCASSLRGRPYEQYFGPGTRLTVT.

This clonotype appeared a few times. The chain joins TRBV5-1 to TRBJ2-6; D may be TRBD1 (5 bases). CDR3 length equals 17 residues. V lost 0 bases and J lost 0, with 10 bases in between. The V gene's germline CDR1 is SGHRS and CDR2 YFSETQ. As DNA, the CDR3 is TGCGCCAGCAGCTTGGCCGACAGATTCTCTGGGGCCAACGTCCTGACTTTC. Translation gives CASSLADRFSGANVLTF.

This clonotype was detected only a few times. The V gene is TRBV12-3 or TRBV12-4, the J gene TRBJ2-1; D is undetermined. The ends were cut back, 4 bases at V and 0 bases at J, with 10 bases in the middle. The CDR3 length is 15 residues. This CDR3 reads CASSSRRSSYNEQFF. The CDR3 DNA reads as TGTGCCAGCAGTTCCCGTCGAAGCTCCTACAATGAGCAGTTCTTC.